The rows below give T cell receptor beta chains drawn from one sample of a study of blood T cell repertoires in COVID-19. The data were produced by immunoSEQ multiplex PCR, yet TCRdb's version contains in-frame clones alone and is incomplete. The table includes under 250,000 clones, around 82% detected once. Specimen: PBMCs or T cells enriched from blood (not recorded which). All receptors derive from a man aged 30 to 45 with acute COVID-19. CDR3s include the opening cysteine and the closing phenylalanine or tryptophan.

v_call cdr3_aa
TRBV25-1 CASSEFRSVSNHQPQHF
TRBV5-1 CASSRDRPNEKLFF
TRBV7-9 CASSPRETQYF
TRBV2 CASKAGGGETQYF
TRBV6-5 CASWDYHYEQYF
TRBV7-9 CASSSPGWRGVSTDTQYF
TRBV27 CASSFRLGTGGDRELFF
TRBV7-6 CASSLEAGPSYNSPLHF
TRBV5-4 CASSRDTGSYNEQFF
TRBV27 CASSRLVAGGMSSYNEQFF
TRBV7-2 CASSLYALAGVWGNEQFF
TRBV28 CAGQGPSNQPQHF
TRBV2 CASSARGHTIYF
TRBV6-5 CASSPGEYEQYF
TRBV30 CAWNDRGPSTDTQYF
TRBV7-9 CASSPLGGTQYF
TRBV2 CASIRTENTEAFF
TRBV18 CASSPGSQETQYF
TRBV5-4 CASSPREKETQYF
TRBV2 CASSLLAGANTGELFF
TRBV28 CASSYFGENYEQYF
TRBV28 CASSLLGTANEKLFF
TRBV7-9 CASSLGQGAYGEKLFF
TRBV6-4 CASSDLENEKLFF
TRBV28 CASRFPGQGNPPLHF
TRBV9 CASSVGGTGISPLHF
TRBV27 CASSFLSGSGNQPQHF
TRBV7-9 CASSTRTGATNEKLFF
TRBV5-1 CASSFGDTATEAFF
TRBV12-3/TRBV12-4 CASSLTGGGEAFF
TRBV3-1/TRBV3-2 CASSQGSEQYF
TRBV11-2 CASSLSRQSNSPLHF
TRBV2 CASRPGTGVEKLFF
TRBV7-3 CASSVQLAGEQFF
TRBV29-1 CSVDVTSFSYEQYF
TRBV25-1 CASIKRATLKQPQHF
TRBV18 CASSLTGDLEQYF
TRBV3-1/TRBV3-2 CASSPPGMNTEAFF
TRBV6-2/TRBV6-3 CASSYPARSAVNTEAFF
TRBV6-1 CASSGGVAGGQETQYF
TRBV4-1 CASSQDIDDTQYF
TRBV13 CASSFRGGVNTEAFF
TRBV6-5 CASSRGLGYGYTF
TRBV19 CARPVDCAKNIQYF
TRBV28 CASSFPNLAGDKETQYF
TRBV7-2 CASSLDPTGNTIYF
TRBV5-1 CASSLSGVNTEAFF
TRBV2 CASNFDRVAKNIQYF
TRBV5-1 CASKTLQGSNYGYTF
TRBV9 CASSVTTGNSPLHF
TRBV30 CAWTSRETQYF
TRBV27 CASSSIAGSSYNEQFF
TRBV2 CASSERQGASNSPLHF